Following are 10 T cell receptor beta chains from one sample sequenced in a study of cytomegalovirus exposure and HLA in healthy donors. PCR used 60 Vbeta primers and 13 Jbeta primers. Data came from immunoSEQ multiplex PCR; TCRdb stores just in-frame clones and leaves some out. The table includes over 150,000 clones, 75% to 90% detected once. Sequences were obtained from PBMCs. The receptor set was obtained from a male donor in good health and CMV-seronegative.

The CDR3 here is CASSPPGVAGETQYF. Here the CDR3 DNA reads TGTGCCAGCAGCCCCCCCGGCGTCGCGGGGGAGACCCAGTACTTC. This rearrangement joins TRBV11-2 to TRBJ2-5; a possible D gene is TRBD2 (6 bases). The CDR3 extends over 15 amino acids. Germline CDR1 and CDR2: SGHAT and FQNNGV. The V and J ends lost 5 bases and 5 bases respectively, with 18 bases between them.

V gene TRBV7-9 combines with J gene TRBJ1-2; 8 bases map to TRBD1. Losses at the gene ends were 1 base for V and 6 bases for J; bases not matched to a gene: 7. CDR3 length: 15 amino acids. CDR1 and CDR2 (germline): SEHNR, FQNEAQ (reference sequence). CDR3 sequence (DNA): TGTGCCAGCAGCTTAGGGACAGGGCGGAAGGATGGCTACACCTTC. Translation: CASSLGTGRKDGYTF.

The V call is TRBV5-1, the J call TRBJ2-7; 7 nucleotides match TRBD1. CDR1 and CDR2 from the germline V gene are SGHRS and YFSETQ. With 0 bases clipped from V and 5 bases from J, the junction kept 5 bases outside the gene matches. This CDR3 region has 14 residues. CDR3 region: CASSLGNRGNEQYF. CDR3 coding DNA: TGCGCCAGCAGCTTGGGAAACAGGGGCAACGAGCAGTACTTC.

V is TRBV5-1 and J is TRBJ1-1, with no clear D. V was pared by 3 bases and J by 3 bases, with 3 bases between. The CDR3 consists of 11 residues. Germline loops: CDR1 SGHRS, CDR2 YFSETQ. The CDR3: CASSSDTEAFF. As DNA, the CDR3 is TGCGCCAGCAGCTCCGACACTGAAGCTTTCTTT.

This clone was seen only a few times. The rearrangement links TRBV2 to TRBJ1-2, with unresolved D. Germline V gene data show CDR1 as SNHLY and CDR2 as FYNNEI. Trimming took 7 bases from V and 8 from J, leaving 23 bases between them. The CDR3 contains 15 residues. CDR3 in amino acids: CASTSFSGRPGGYTF. The CDR3 nucleotides read TGTGCCAGCACCAGTTTCTCGGGGAGGCCGGGGGGCTACACCTTC.

V gene TRBV4-3 combines with J gene TRBJ1-2, with D maybe TRBD1 (6 bases). The germline V gene encodes CDR1 LGHNA and CDR2 YSLEER. This CDR3 comprises 15 residues. Between the trimmed V and J ends, which lost 1 base and 0 bases, there was a span of 9 bases. The CDR3 bases are TGCGCCAGCAGCCAAGGGACAGTAGCTAACTATGGCTACACCTTC. This encodes CASSQGTVANYGYTF.

The chain has TRBV2 and TRBJ2-4; a weak D match, TRBD1 (5 bases). V lost 5 bases, J lost 5 bases, and 19 bases lay in between. The V gene's germline CDR1 is SNHLY and CDR2 FYNNEI. This CDR3 is built from 16 residues. The chain's CDR3 is CASSPRTLAGQNIQYF. The CDR3, as DNA: TGTGCCAGCAGTCCCCGAACGTTGGCAGGGCAAAACATTCAGTACTTC.

The chain joins TRBV5-1 to TRBJ2-1, with 10 bases that match TRBD2. Germline assignment: CDR1 SGHRS and CDR2 YFSETQ. The CDR3 spans 16 residues. V shed 2 bases and J 2 bases; nucleotides not matched to a gene: 4. In DNA form, the CDR3 reads TGCGCCAGCAGCTTAGCAGCGGGGGGGACCTACAATGAGCAGTTCTTC. Its translation is CASSLAAGGTYNEQFF.

This clone was seen a single time. J is TRBJ2-3 and V is TRBV30, with D perhaps TRBD1 (7 bases). CDR3 length: 16 residues. Germline assignment: CDR1 GTSNPN and CDR2 SVGIG (reference sequence). V lost 3 bases, J lost 0 bases, and 16 bases lay in between. The CDR3 coding sequence is TGTGCCTGGAGCGGAGGGACAGTTTCTAGCACAGATACGCAGTATTTT. Its translation is CAWSGGTVSSTDTQYF.

This chain joins TRBV6-6 and TRBJ1-2; D unclear. Trimming removed 7 bases at V and 5 bases at J, with 8 bases between. Germline CDR1 is MNHNY and CDR2 is SVGAGI (reference sequence). The CDR3 is 11 amino acids. Written as DNA, the CDR3 is TGTGCCAGCACCAAGGAGTATGGCTACACCTTC. This translates into CASTKEYGYTF.